This is a list of T cell receptor beta chains from one sample in a study of healthy donors' naive CD4 and CD8 T cells. One entry per CDR3 protein, called by TCRdb with MiXCR from the reads. The sample shows 180,000 or so distinct CDR3 sequences, under 85% of them seen only once. Input material: naive CD4+ and CD8+ T cells sorted from blood, pooled from several donors. These receptors originate from a pool of human donors in good health; the sample pools cells from several healthy donors. CDR3s include the opening cysteine and the closing phenylalanine or tryptophan. The D gene is left open where the match is weak. The size entry is marked missing in some rows and otherwise reads once, few, many or a size class.

J gene	clone size	D gene	V gene	CDR3 protein	CDR3 DNA
TRBJ2-7	NA	NA	TRBV12-3/TRBV12-4	CASSSGTQAPYEQYF	TGTGCCAGCAGTTCCGGGACTCAAGCCCCCTACGAGCAGTACTTC
TRBJ2-1	NA	NA	TRBV6-5	CASSHGAGDNEQFF	TGTGCCAGCAGCCACGGGGCTGGGGACAATGAGCAGTTCTTC
TRBJ2-1	NA	NA	TRBV4-3	CASSTASTSNEQFF	TGTGCCAGCAGCACGGCTAGTACAAGCAATGAGCAGTTCTTC
TRBJ2-1	NA	TRBD2	TRBV10-3	CAIKGRLAGTYNEQFF	TGTGCCATCAAGGGCCGCCTAGCGGGAACCTACAATGAGCAGTTCTTC
TRBJ1-1	NA	NA	TRBV5-5	CASSLARNTEAFF	TGTGCCAGCAGCTTGGCCCGGAACACTGAAGCTTTCTTT
TRBJ2-6	NA	NA	TRBV5-1	CASSLTDSGANVLTF	TGCGCCAGCAGCTTGACGGACTCTGGGGCCAACGTCCTGACTTTC
TRBJ2-6	once	NA	TRBV30	CAWSDLKGSGANVLTF	TGTGCCTGGAGTGACCTGAAAGGCTCTGGGGCCAACGTCCTGACTTTC
TRBJ2-7	few	NA	TRBV27	CASRPGLASYEQYF	TGTGCCAGCAGGCCGGGCCTCGCGTCCTACGAGCAGTACTTC
TRBJ2-6	NA	NA	TRBV15	CATSAPTVRANVLTF	TGTGCCACCAGCGCACCAACTGTTAGGGCCAACGTCCTGACTTTC
TRBJ2-3	few	NA	TRBV29-1	CSVEARRDTQYF	TGCAGCGTTGAAGCCCGTCGGGATACGCAGTATTTT
TRBJ2-1	NA	NA	TRBV4-3	CASSPNRDLYNEQFF	TGCGCCAGCAGCCCAAACCGGGACCTTTACAATGAGCAGTTCTTC
TRBJ2-1	NA	TRBD2	TRBV11-2	CASSLGASGYNEQFF	TGTGCCAGCAGCTTAGGGGCTAGCGGCTACAATGAGCAGTTCTTC
TRBJ2-5	NA	NA	TRBV20-1	CSARDGVVRGTQYF	TGCAGTGCTAGAGATGGGGTAGTCAGGGGGACCCAGTACTTC
TRBJ1-2	NA	TRBD1	TRBV27	CASSRTSTGWDYGYTF	TGTGCCAGCAGCCGCACTTCGACAGGGTGGGACTATGGCTACACCTTC
TRBJ1-2	NA	NA	TRBV14	CASSQDPLLGYTF	TGTGCCAGCAGCCAAGATCCCCTTTTGGGCTACACCTTC
TRBJ1-5	NA	NA	TRBV12-3/TRBV12-4	CASSVVAGNQPQHF	TGTGCCAGCAGTGTGGTCGCCGGCAATCAGCCCCAGCATTTT
TRBJ2-7	NA	NA	TRBV5-6	CASSFLVEQYF	TGTGCCAGCAGCTTCCTGGTCGAGCAGTACTTC
TRBJ2-1	NA	TRBD1	TRBV29-1	CSVVQGANEQFF	TGCAGCGTTGTACAGGGGGCTAATGAGCAGTTCTTC
TRBJ1-1	few	NA	TRBV4-3	CASSQVSGATEAFF	TGCGCCAGCAGCCAAGTTTCAGGGGCAACTGAAGCTTTCTTT
TRBJ2-1	NA	NA	TRBV6-5	CASRRSNSAGYNEQFF	TGTGCCAGCAGAAGATCAAATAGCGCAGGCTACAATGAGCAGTTCTTC
TRBJ2-5	NA	NA	TRBV2	CASSGRPTETQYF	TGTGCCAGCAGTGGCAGGCCGACGGAGACCCAGTACTTC
TRBJ2-1	few	TRBD2	TRBV29-1	CSVGSGRDNEQFF	TGCAGCGTGGGTAGCGGGAGGGACAATGAGCAGTTCTTC
TRBJ2-5	NA	TRBD2	TRBV13	CASSLRKLAKETQYF	TGTGCCAGCAGCTTAAGGAAACTAGCGAAAGAGACCCAGTACTTC
TRBJ2-2	NA	TRBD2	TRBV29-1	CSVSGVANTGELFF	TGCAGCGTTAGCGGGGTTGCGAACACCGGGGAGCTGTTTTTT
TRBJ1-4	NA	NA	TRBV27	CASSFGLGAEKLFF	TGTGCCAGCAGTTTCGGTCTGGGGGCTGAAAAACTGTTTTTT
TRBJ2-1	NA	NA	TRBV29-1	CSVEGLPQFF	TGCAGCGTAGAGGGACTCCCGCAGTTCTTC
TRBJ1-2	NA	NA	TRBV6-5	CASKGARGEEDGYTF	TGTGCCAGCAAAGGTGCTAGGGGGGAAGAAGATGGCTACACCTTC
TRBJ2-6	NA	NA	TRBV12-3/TRBV12-4	CASNPSQGRRKNVLTF	TGTGCCAGCAACCCTTCCCAGGGTCGGCGTAAGAACGTCCTGACTTTC
TRBJ1-2	NA	NA	TRBV24-1	CATSDLRNGYTF	TGTGCCACCAGTGATTTGAGGAATGGCTACACCTTC